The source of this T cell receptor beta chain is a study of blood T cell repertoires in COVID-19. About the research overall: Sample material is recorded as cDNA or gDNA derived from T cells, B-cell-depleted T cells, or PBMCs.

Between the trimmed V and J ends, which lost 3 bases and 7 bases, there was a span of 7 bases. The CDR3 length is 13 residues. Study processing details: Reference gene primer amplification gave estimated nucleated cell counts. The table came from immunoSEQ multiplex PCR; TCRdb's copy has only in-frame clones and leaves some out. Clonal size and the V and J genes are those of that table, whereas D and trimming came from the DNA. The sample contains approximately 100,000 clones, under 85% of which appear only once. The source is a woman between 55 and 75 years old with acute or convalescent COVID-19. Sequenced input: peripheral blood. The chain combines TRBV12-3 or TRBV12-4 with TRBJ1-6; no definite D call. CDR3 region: CASSLSGNSPLHF. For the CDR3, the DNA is TGTGCCAGCAGTTTGAGCGGGAATTCACCCCTCCACTTT.